This is a list of T cell receptor beta chains from one sample in a study of T cell clonotyping in hematopoietic cell transplantation. The method was immunoSEQ multiplex PCR; TCRdb's version includes in-frame clones alone and lacks a portion of them. The sample lists roughly 8,000 clones, 81% seen once, with 4.5% to 5.5% in the top ten. The material sequenced was peripheral blood mononuclear cells, taken 180 days after allogeneic stem cell transplant. These receptors originate from a female patient aged 50-59 years who had an allogeneic stem cell transplant from an unrelated donor, so the T cells may come from the graft donor. Some clones in this sample may be carry-over from other donors' samples. CDR3s include the opening cysteine and the closing phenylalanine or tryptophan.

v_call,j_call,cdr3_aa
TRBV19,TRBJ2-7,CASRDGRSEQYF
TRBV7-3,TRBJ1-2,CASSQGGLGYGYTF
TRBV12-5,TRBJ1-2,CASGWEDGYTF
TRBV29-1,TRBJ1-2,CSVEGWGGYTF
TRBV7-2,TRBJ1-2,CASSVDRANYGYTF
TRBV7-8,TRBJ2-7,CASSLGGTPSYEQYF
TRBV2,TRBJ1-5,CASGLQGHGNQPQHF
TRBV7-9,TRBJ2-1,CASSSGERRSYNEQFF
TRBV29-1,TRBJ1-2,CSVDPGQGRGYTF
TRBV6-5,TRBJ2-3,CAIRTGGGLADTQYF
TRBV11-3,TRBJ2-3,CASGGFADTQYF
TRBV30,TRBJ2-5,CAWGPGLGVWETQYF
TRBV28,TRBJ2-7,CASMTGGTAYEQYF
TRBV7-2,TRBJ2-7,CASSSSRYEQYF
TRBV10-2,TRBJ1-2,CASSESAEGYGYTF
TRBV4-1,TRBJ2-7,CASSPTGAPYEQYF
TRBV4-1,TRBJ2-5,CASSQGVLAQETQYF
TRBV2,TRBJ2-5,CASSESEESAQETQYF
TRBV28,TRBJ1-5,CASSPRRGFGNQPQHF
TRBV6-1,TRBJ1-1,CAGTGYPGTEAFF
TRBV5-6,TRBJ2-2,CASSLLASEGGELFF
TRBV10-3,TRBJ1-5,CAISEGDGNQPQHF
TRBV28,TRBJ1-2,CASSPSYGYTF
TRBV7-2,TRBJ1-1,CASSLYGNTEAFF
TRBV6-5,TRBJ1-5,CASSYSNTGIDQPQHF
TRBV4-1,TRBJ2-7,CASSLRGGGADEQYF
TRBV6-1,TRBJ2-7,CASSEALTEQYF
TRBV7-9,TRBJ1-1,CASSRGEGTEAFF
TRBV30,.,CAWSLTGNEQYF
TRBV30,TRBJ1-1,CAWSVRGVTEAFF
TRBV11-2,TRBJ2-3,CASSLVGDPSTDTQYF
TRBV11-3,TRBJ2-1,CASSLGLAAGEQFF
TRBV7-8,TRBJ2-1,CASSLALASDEQFF
TRBV5-5,TRBJ2-1,CASSFVRPGRPDEQFF
TRBV9,TRBJ1-5,CASSSWGNQPQHF
TRBV5-4,TRBJ1-1,CASSLEDTEPTEAFF
TRBV4-2,TRBJ2-3,CASSPPSRGSDTQYF
TRBV29-1,TRBJ2-7,CSVDGFGYEQYF
TRBV19,TRBJ1-5,CASTGGEYSNQPQHF
TRBV5-3,TRBJ2-7,CARSLATRRVTGGSYEQYF
TRBV27,TRBJ2-7,CASSLGPREQYF
TRBV6-1,TRBJ2-7,CASSEATSGPYEQYF
TRBV2,TRBJ1-6,CASRTTANSPLHF
TRBV30,TRBJ2-7,CAWTSGTGQGYF
TRBV5-6,TRBJ2-7,CASTTGLGGNEQYF
TRBV5-1,TRBJ2-5,CASTPPLAGEETQYF
TRBV28,TRBJ1-3,CASSLLQGSGNTIYF
TRBV5-6,TRBJ2-7,CASSGQVTPYEQYF
TRBV30,TRBJ2-1,CAWSGNNEQFF
TRBV7-6,TRBJ2-2,CASSLRMGTGELFF
TRBV14,TRBJ1-2,CASSHGQDYGYTF
TRBV28,TRBJ1-1,CASRDRELGSTEAFF
TRBV11-2,TRBJ2-7,CASSLSPTYEQYF
TRBV6-6,TRBJ2-1,CASSYRGQEYEQFF